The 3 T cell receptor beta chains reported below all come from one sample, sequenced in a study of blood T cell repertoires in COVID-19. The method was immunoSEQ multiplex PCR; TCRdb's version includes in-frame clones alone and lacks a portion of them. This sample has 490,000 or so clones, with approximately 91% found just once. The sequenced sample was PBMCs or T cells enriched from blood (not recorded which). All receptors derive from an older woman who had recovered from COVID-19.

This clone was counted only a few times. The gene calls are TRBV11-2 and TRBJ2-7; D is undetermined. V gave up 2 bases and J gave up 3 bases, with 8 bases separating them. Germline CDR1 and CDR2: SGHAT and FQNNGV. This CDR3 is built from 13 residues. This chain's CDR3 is CASSLSPVYEQYF. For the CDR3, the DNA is TGTGCCAGCAGCTTATCCCCAGTCTACGAGCAGTACTTC.

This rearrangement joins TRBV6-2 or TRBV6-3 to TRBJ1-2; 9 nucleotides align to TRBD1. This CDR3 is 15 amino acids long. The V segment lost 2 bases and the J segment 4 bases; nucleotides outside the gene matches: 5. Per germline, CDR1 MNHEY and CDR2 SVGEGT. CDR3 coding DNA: TGTGCCAGCAGTTACGAGGGGACAGGGTCCTATGGCTACACCTTC. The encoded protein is CASSYEGTGSYGYTF.

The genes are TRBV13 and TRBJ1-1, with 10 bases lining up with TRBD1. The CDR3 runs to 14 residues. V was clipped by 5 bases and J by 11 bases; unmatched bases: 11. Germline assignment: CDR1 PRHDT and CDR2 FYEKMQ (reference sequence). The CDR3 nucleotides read TGTGCCAGCAGCGCACCCGGGACAGGGGTCGGGGCTTTCTTT. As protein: CASSAPGTGVGAFF.